The 20 T cell receptor beta chains given below trace back to one sample, sequenced in a study of vaccination and CD4 T cells after COVID-19. The sample's treatment: roughly ten-day PBMC culture with coronavirus spike peptide pools or control peptides (ViraFEST assay). At the Johns Hopkins FTIC core, DNA taken from cultured CD4+ T cells was sequenced by way of the Oncomine TCR Beta short-read assay. TCRdb recomputed calls from the PCR reads with MiXCR, one row per CDR3 protein. The repertoire holds several thousand distinct CDR3 sequences, with 50% to 65% as singletons. Their target antigens are unknown. Sequenced input: CD4+ T cells from blood, cultured in vitro. These receptors originate from a human donor who had recovered from COVID-19.

This clonotype was observed once. The genes are TRBV6-5 and TRBJ1-1; D ambiguous. Germline V CDR1 and CDR2: MNHEY, SVGAGI. V dropped 4 bases and J dropped 1 base, with 13 bases sitting between them. This CDR3 is built from 15 residues. In DNA form, the CDR3 reads TGTGCCAGCAGTTTCACAGATCTATGGAACACTGAAGCTTTCTTT. Protein: CASSFTDLWNTEAFF.

The chain employs TRBV20-1 and TRBJ1-1; 8 bases are a match to TRBD1. The trim removed 0 bases at V and 1 base at J, leaving 7 bases unmatched. CDR1 DFQATT and CDR2 SNEGSKA come from the germline V gene (reference sequence). The CDR3 contains 16 residues. CDR3 protein: CSARDARTGQNTEAFF. CDR3 DNA: TGCAGTGCTAGAGATGCACGGACAGGGCAGAACACTGAAGCTTTCTTT.

The chain carries TRBV18 and TRBJ1-1; 8 bases fit TRBD1. Germline trimming cut 4 bases from V and 3 bases from J; bases unmatched to any gene: 7. CDR3 length: 15 amino acids. CDR1 and CDR2 (germline): KGHSH, LQKENI. The CDR3 nucleotides read TGTGCCAGCTCACGAACCCAGGGGGCAGACACTGAAGCTTTCTTT. Protein sequence: CASSRTQGADTEAFF.

This chain uses TRBV6-2 or TRBV6-3 with TRBJ1-1, with 8 nucleotides matching TRBD1. J gave up 0 bases and V 3 bases, and 6 bases lay outside the gene matches. Germline V gene lookup returns CDR1 MNHEY and CDR2 SVGEGT. CDR3 length: 16 amino acids. CDR3 residues: CASSYSTGAMNTEAFF. As DNA, the CDR3 is TGTGCCAGCAGTTATTCGACAGGGGCTATGAACACTGAAGCTTTCTTT.

The chain links TRBV4-3 to TRBJ1-3; TRBD1 might be the D (5 bases). The CDR3 runs 17 residues. V was trimmed by 0 bases and J by 0 bases, leaving 12 bases between them. The germline CDR1 and CDR2 sequences are LGHNA and YSLEER. CDR3 sequence reads: CASSQDSGHTSGNTIYF. CDR3 sequence (DNA): TGCGCCAGCAGCCAAGATTCAGGGCACACCTCTGGAAACACCATATATTTT.

The chain joins TRBV2 to TRBJ1-5, with TRBD1 as a possible D gene (5 bases). V lost 6 bases and J lost 0, with 9 bases in between. Germline CDR1 SNHLY, CDR2 FYNNEI. This CDR3 spans 14 amino acids. This chain's CDR3 is CASSDRFSNQPQHF. The DNA for the CDR3 is TGTGCCAGCAGCGACAGATTTAGCAATCAGCCCCAGCATTTT.

This clonotype has only a few counts. The genes are TRBV2 and TRBJ1-6, with D possibly TRBD1 on 5 matching bases. V gave up 7 bases and J gave up 4 bases, with 8 bases separating them. CDR3 length: 13 amino acids. Per the germline V gene, CDR1 is SNHLY and CDR2 is FYNNEI. The CDR3 DNA reads TGTGCCAGCATGGGGGAGTATAATTCACCCCTCCACTTT. Encoded protein: CASMGEYNSPLHF.

The chain is built from TRBV6-2 or TRBV6-3 and TRBJ2-1; D is unclear. The germline gives CDR1 MNHEY, CDR2 SVGEGT. Trimming took off 8 bases at V and 5 bases at J, with 19 bases between the two ends. This CDR3 has 15 residues. CDR3 loop: CASHNLRSGHNEQFF. The CDR3 bases are TGTGCCAGCCACAACCTCCGGTCCGGCCACAATGAGCAGTTCTTC.

This clonotype showed up just a few times. The chain carries TRBV2 and TRBJ2-7; 13 positions agree with TRBD2. The V and J ends lost 8 bases and 7 bases, in that order; junction bases with no gene match: 8. Germline-derived CDR1 and CDR2 are SNHLY and FYNNEI. The CDR3 is 14 residues long. The CDR3 DNA sequence: TGTGCCAGCTTGCCGGGACTAGCGGGATATGAGCAGTACTTC. It codes for CASLPGLAGYEQYF.

This clonotype was recorded a few times. The gene calls are TRBV28 and TRBJ1-2, with 8 nucleotides matching TRBD1. The length of the CDR3 is 14 residues. Losses at the gene ends were 4 bases for V and 7 bases for J; bases not matched to a gene: 8. The V gene's germline CDR1 is MDHEN and CDR2 SYDVKM. The DNA for the CDR3 is TGTGCCAGCAGTTCAGACAGGGGAACCCCTGGCTACACCTTC. Translation: CASSSDRGTPGYTF.

The J gene is TRBJ2-3, the V gene TRBV7-8; 13 nucleotides line up with TRBD2. Germline V lookup: CDR1 SGHVS, CDR2 FQNEAQ. The CDR3 has 18 residues. J gave up 0 bases and V 3 bases, and 6 bases lay outside the gene matches. CDR3 DNA: TGTGCCAGCAGCTTCAGACTAGCGGGAGGCAGTAGCACAGATACGCAGTATTTT. Its protein is CASSFRLAGGSSTDTQYF.

This clonotype showed up just once. This chain uses TRBV12-3 or TRBV12-4 with TRBJ1-5, with no clear D. The length of the CDR3 is 13 residues. With 4 bases removed from V and 5 bases from J, the gap between germline ends came to 9 bases. CDR3 region: CASSSPGYQPQHF. CDR3 in DNA: TGTGCCAGCAGTTCCCCCGGGTATCAGCCCCAGCATTTT.

This clonotype was detected a few times. The rearrangement joins TRBV20-1 to TRBJ2-3, with 9 bases fitting TRBD2. The CDR3 loop spans 14 amino acids. Germline CDR1 and CDR2: DFQATT and SNEGSKA (reference sequence). Trimming at V came to 1 base and at J to 4 bases, leaving 3 bases not matched to a gene. CDR3 DNA: TGCAGTGCTAGAGGTAGCGGGGGCGCAGATACGCAGTATTTT. Its protein product is CSARGSGGADTQYF.

The chain joins TRBV6-2 or TRBV6-3 to TRBJ2-4; D might be TRBD2 (5 bases). V lost 6 bases to trimming and J lost 1 base, with 13 bases between them. CDR1 and CDR2 from the germline V gene are MNHEY and SVGEGT. This CDR3 has 15 amino acids. The CDR3 loop reads CASRPSGMAKNIQYF. CDR3 coding DNA: TGTGCCAGCAGACCCTCGGGGATGGCCAAAAACATTCAGTACTTC.

In this sample, this clonotype turned up a few times. The genes are TRBV6-1 and TRBJ1-6, with TRBD1 matching 9 bases. CDR3 length: 17 amino acids. The trim removed 5 bases at V and 4 bases at J, leaving 9 bases unmatched. Germline-derived CDR1 and CDR2 are MNHNS and SASEGT. The CDR3 spells CASSPLQGASYNSPLHF. The CDR3 region has the DNA TGTGCCAGCAGTCCTCTACAGGGGGCATCTTATAATTCACCCCTCCACTTT.

This clonotype was detected a few times. The V gene is TRBV20-1, the J gene TRBJ2-4; TRBD1 matches at 7 bases. J was trimmed by 4 bases and V by 1 base; bases with no gene match: 4. Germline lookup yields CDR1 DFQATT and CDR2 SNEGSKA (reference sequence). CDR3 length equals 14 residues. CDR3 amino acids: CSARGDRVKNIQYF. CDR3 in DNA: TGCAGTGCTAGAGGAGACAGGGTAAAAAACATTCAGTACTTC.

The sample holds one count of this clonotype. The chain combines TRBV6-5 with TRBJ1-1; D call uncertain. CDR1 and CDR2 from the germline V gene are MNHEY and SVGAGI. There are 15 residues in the CDR3. Trimming left V 4 bases short and J 5 bases short, with 17 bases between. CDR3 sequence (DNA): TGTGCCAGCAGTTTGAAGGTACGGGGTTGGACTGAAGCTTTCTTT. Translating gives CASSLKVRGWTEAFF.

This clonotype was observed a single time. The chain is built from TRBV7-6 and TRBJ2-1; 8 bases match TRBD2. The CDR3 contains 16 residues. The V segment lost 0 bases and the J segment 5 bases; nucleotides outside the gene matches: 6. From germline, CDR1 is SGHVS and CDR2 FNYEAQ. The CDR3 DNA follows: TGTGCCAGCAGCTTAGCCCCAGCGGGAGCGAACAATGAGCAGTTCTTC. Residues: CASSLAPAGANNEQFF.

This clonotype was detected once. The V call is TRBV15, the J call TRBJ2-3; perhaps TRBD2 as D (6 bases). The CDR3 totals 16 residues. Trimming shortened V by 3 bases and J by 2 bases, and 15 bases separated the two germline ends. CDR1 is LNHNV and CDR2 is YYDKDF in the germline V gene (reference sequence). CDR3 sequence (DNA): TGTGCCACCAGCAGGGGAAACGCGGGGCCCACAGATACGCAGTATTTT. It translates to CATSRGNAGPTDTQYF.

The chain recombines TRBV25-1 with TRBJ2-3, with D possibly matching TRBD2 (6 bases). Germline lookup yields CDR1 MGHDK and CDR2 SYGVNS. This CDR3 is 18 amino acids long. V lost 4 bases to trimming and J lost 0 bases, with 20 bases between them. The CDR3 coding sequence is TGTGCCAGCAGTGGGGGATCGGGCGGGGTTGCTAGCACAGATACGCAGTATTTT. It is translated as CASSGGSGGVASTDTQYF.